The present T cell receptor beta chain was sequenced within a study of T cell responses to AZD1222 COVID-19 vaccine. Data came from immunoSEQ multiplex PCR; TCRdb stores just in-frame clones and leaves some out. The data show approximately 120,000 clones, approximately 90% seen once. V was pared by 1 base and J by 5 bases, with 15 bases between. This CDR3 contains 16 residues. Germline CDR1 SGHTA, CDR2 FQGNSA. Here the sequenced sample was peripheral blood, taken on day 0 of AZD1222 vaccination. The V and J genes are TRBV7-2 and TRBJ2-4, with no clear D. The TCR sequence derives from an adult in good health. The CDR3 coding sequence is TGTGCCAGCAGCTTAGGCAGGACCCGAGCTCAAAACATTCAGTACTTC. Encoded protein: CASSLGRTRAQNIQYF.